This T cell receptor beta chain is from a study of blood T cell repertoires in COVID-19. Study in general: The United States, Italy and Spain provided the acute and convalescent COVID-19 samples. From T cells, B-cell-depleted T cells, or PBMCs came the material, which was cDNA or gDNA.

Authors' data handling: It was from reference gene primer amplification that nucleated cell counts were estimated. The assay was immunoSEQ multiplex PCR, and TCRdb's table has in-frame clones only and misses some. V, J and clone size were drawn from that table, and D and trimming were deduced from the DNA. The sample contains roughly 280,000 clones, over 75% of which appear only once. Recruitment covered about two dozen US areas and drew participants whose ages spanned roughly 18 to 100 years. This TCR came from a woman under 30 who had recovered from COVID-19. The source material was PBMCs or T cells enriched from blood (not recorded which).

This CDR3 reads CAIFRGDTQYF. CDR3 coding DNA: TGTGCCATCTTCAGGGGAGATACGCAGTATTTT. This rearrangement joins TRBV5-4 to TRBJ2-3; a possible D gene is TRBD1 (6 bases). The CDR3 has 11 amino acids. The ends were cut back, 9 bases at V and 5 bases at J, with 10 bases in the middle. Germline CDR1 reads SGHNT; CDR2 reads YYREEE (reference sequence). The whole variable domain, remainder taken from reference TRBV5-4 and TRBJ2-3, is ETGVTQSPTHLIKTRGQQVTLRCSSQSGHNTVSWYQQALGQGPQFIFQYYREEENGRGNFPPRFSGLQFPNYSSELNVNALELDDSALYLCAIFRGDTQYFGPGTRLTVL.